Given below is one TCR beta chain in context. Its antigen is unknown. This CDR3 spans 16 amino acids. The data were obtained in a study of monozygotic twins with inflammatory bowel disease. Whole blood that had not undergone T cell sorting provided the isolated total RNA. Each CDR3 protein gets one entry in TCRdb, which reprocessed the 5' RACE reads and gives no DNA. The table for this sample gives roughly 160,000 distinct CDR3 sequences. Study findings and constraints: No difference in repertoire similarity was seen between concordant and discordant twins, possibly because power was limited. IBD patients share fewer clonotypes with other people than healthy twins do, especially with disease activity. IBD patients displayed reduced TCRbeta diversity (inverse Simpson) when set against healthy co-twins.

This clonotype was obtained from a human donor with ulcerative colitis or Crohn's disease, or a healthy co-twin of an affected twin (not recorded which). The sample taken for sequencing was blood. The V call is TRBV12-3 or TRBV12-4, the J call TRBJ2-3; TCRdb returns TRBD2, unconfirmable since there is no DNA. CDR3 amino acids: CASSFQRAMITDTQYF.